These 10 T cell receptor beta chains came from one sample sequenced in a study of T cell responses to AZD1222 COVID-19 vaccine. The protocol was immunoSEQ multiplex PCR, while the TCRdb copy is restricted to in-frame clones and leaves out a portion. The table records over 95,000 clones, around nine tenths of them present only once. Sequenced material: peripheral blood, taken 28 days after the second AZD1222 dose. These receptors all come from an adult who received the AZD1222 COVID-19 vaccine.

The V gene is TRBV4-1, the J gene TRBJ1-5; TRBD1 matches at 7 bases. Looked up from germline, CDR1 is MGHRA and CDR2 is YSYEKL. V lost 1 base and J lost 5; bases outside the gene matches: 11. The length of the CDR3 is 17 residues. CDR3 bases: TGCGCCAGCAGCCAAGTACCCGACAGGGAGGGGGATCAGCCCCAGCATTTT. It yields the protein CASSQVPDREGDQPQHF.

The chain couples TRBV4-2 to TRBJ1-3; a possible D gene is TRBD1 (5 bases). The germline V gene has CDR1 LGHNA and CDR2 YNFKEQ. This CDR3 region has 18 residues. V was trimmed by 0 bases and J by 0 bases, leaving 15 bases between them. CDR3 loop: CASSQEPPGRRSGNTIYF. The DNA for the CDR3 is TGTGCCAGCAGCCAAGAACCCCCGGGGCGGCGCTCTGGAAACACCATATATTTT.

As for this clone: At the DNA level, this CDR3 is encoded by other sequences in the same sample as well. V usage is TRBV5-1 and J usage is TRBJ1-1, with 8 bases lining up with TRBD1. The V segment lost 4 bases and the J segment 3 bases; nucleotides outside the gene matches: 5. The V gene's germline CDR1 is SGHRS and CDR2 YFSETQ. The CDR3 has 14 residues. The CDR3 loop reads CASSITGGYTEAFF. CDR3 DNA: TGCGCCAGCAGCATAACAGGGGGTTACACTGAAGCTTTCTTT.

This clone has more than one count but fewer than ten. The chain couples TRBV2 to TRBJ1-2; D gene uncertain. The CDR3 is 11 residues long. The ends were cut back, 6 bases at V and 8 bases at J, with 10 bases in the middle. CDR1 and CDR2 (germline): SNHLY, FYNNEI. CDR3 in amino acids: CASRPGLGYTF. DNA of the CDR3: TGTGCCAGCAGGCCCGGCCTGGGCTACACCTTC.

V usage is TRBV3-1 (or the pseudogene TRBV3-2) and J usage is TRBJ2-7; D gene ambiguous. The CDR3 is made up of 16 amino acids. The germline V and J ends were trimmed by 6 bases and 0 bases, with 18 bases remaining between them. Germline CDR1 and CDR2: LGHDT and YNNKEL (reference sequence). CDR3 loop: CASRTCEQASSYEQYF. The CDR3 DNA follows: TGTGCCAGCAGGACCTGTGAGCAGGCCAGCTCCTACGAGCAGTACTTC.

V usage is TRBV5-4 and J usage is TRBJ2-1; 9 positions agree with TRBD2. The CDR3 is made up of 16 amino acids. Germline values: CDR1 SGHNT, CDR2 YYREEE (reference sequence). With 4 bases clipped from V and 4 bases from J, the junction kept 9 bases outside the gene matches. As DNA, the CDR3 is TGTGCCAGCAGCCCGGGCTCTAGCGGGGTGTACAATGAGCAGTTCTTC. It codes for CASSPGSSGVYNEQFF.

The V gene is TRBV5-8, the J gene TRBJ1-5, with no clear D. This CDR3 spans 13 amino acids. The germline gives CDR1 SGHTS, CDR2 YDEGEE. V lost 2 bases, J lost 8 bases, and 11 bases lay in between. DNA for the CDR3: TGTGCCAGCAGCTTTCAAGGTAGAGAGCCCCAGCATTTT. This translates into CASSFQGREPQHF.

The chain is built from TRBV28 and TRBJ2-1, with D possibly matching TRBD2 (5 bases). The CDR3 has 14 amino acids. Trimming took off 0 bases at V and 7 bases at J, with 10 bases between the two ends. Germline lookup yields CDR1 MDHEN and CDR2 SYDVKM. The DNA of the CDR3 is TGTGCCAGCAGTTTATGGGCTAGCCAAAATGAGCAGTTCTTC. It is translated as CASSLWASQNEQFF. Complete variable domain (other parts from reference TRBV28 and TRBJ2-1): DVKVTQSSRYLVKRTGEKVFLECVQDMDHENMFWYRQDPGLGLRLIYFSYDVKMKEKGDIPEGYSVSREKKERFSLILESASTNQTSMYLCASSLWASQNEQFFGPGTRLTVL.

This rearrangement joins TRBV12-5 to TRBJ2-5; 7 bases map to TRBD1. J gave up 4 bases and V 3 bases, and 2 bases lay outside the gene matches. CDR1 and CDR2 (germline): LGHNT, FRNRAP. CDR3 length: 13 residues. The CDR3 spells CASGFRTGETQYF. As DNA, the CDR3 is TGTGCTAGTGGTTTCCGGACAGGAGAGACCCAGTACTTC.

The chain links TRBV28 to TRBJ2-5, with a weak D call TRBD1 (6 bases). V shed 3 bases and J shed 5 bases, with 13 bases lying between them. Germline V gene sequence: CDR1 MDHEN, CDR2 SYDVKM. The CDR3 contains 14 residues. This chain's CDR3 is CASSLRRGEETQYF. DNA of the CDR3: TGTGCCAGCAGTTTGCGCAGGGGAGAGGAGACCCAGTACTTC.